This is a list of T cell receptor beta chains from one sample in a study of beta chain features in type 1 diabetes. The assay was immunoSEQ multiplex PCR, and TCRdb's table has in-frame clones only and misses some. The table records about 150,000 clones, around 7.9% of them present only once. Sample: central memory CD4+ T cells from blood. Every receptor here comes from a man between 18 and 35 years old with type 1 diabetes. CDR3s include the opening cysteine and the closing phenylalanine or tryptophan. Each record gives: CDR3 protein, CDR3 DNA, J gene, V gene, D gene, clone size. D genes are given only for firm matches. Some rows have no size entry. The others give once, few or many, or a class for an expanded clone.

cdr3_aa: CASSREVDYNGYTF; cdr3_nt: TGTGCCAGCAGCAGAGAGGTGGACTACAATGGCTACACCTTC; j_call: TRBJ1-2; v_call: TRBV7-2; d_call: .; clone_size: few
cdr3_aa: CASSYRQGGSYNEQFF; cdr3_nt: TGTGCCAGCAGCTATCGACAGGGGGGCTCCTACAATGAGCAGTTCTTC; j_call: TRBJ2-1; v_call: TRBV7-9; d_call: TRBD1; clone_size: few
cdr3_aa: CASTSPQADRSSYEQYF; cdr3_nt: TGTGCCAGCACCTCCCCCCAGGCAGATCGCAGCTCCTACGAGCAGTACTTC; j_call: TRBJ2-7; v_call: TRBV28; d_call: .; clone_size: few
cdr3_aa: CASSPPSTGREKLFF; cdr3_nt: TGTGCCAGCTCACCGCCCTCGACAGGTCGTGAAAAACTGTTTTTT; j_call: TRBJ1-4; v_call: TRBV18; d_call: .; clone_size: .
cdr3_aa: CASQIRGNTEAFF; cdr3_nt: TGTGCCAGTCAAATCAGGGGTAACACTGAAGCTTTCTTT; j_call: TRBJ1-1; v_call: TRBV28; d_call: .; clone_size: .
cdr3_aa: CASSLLAGTQETQYF; cdr3_nt: TGTGCCAGCAGCTTATTAGCTGGAACTCAGGAGACCCAGTACTTC; j_call: TRBJ2-5; v_call: TRBV11-2; d_call: .; clone_size: .
cdr3_aa: CASSPTRSSNEQFF; cdr3_nt: TGTGCCAGCAGCCCCACCCGGAGCAGCAATGAGCAGTTCTTC; j_call: TRBJ2-1; v_call: TRBV2; d_call: .; clone_size: .
cdr3_aa: CAWSVLDRSEQYF; cdr3_nt: TGTGCCTGGAGTGTTTTGGACAGATCCGAGCAGTACTTC; j_call: TRBJ2-7; v_call: TRBV30; d_call: .; clone_size: few
cdr3_aa: CASSSSLGQRYEQYF; cdr3_nt: TGTGCCAGCAGCTCAAGCCTGGGACAGCGCTACGAGCAGTACTTC; j_call: TRBJ2-7; v_call: TRBV28; d_call: TRBD1; clone_size: .
cdr3_aa: CASVNSYNEQFF; cdr3_nt: TGTGCCAGCGTTAACTCCTACAATGAGCAGTTCTTC; j_call: TRBJ2-1; v_call: TRBV6-6; d_call: .; clone_size: few
cdr3_aa: CASSTSGRASSEQYF; cdr3_nt: TGTGCCAGCAGTACTAGCGGGAGGGCCTCCAGCGAGCAGTACTTC; j_call: TRBJ2-7; v_call: TRBV28; d_call: TRBD2; clone_size: .
cdr3_aa: CASSAAPQLNYGYTF; cdr3_nt: TGTGCCAGCAGTGCCGCCCCACAGCTGAACTATGGCTACACCTTC; j_call: TRBJ1-2; v_call: TRBV27; d_call: .; clone_size: few
cdr3_aa: CASSLTSRPDTQYF; cdr3_nt: TGTGCCAGCTCACTGACTAGCAGGCCCGATACGCAGTATTTT; j_call: TRBJ2-3; v_call: TRBV18; d_call: TRBD2; clone_size: few
cdr3_aa: CAWSREGAEQYF; cdr3_nt: TGTGCCTGGAGTAGAGAGGGAGCCGAGCAGTACTTC; j_call: TRBJ2-7; v_call: TRBV30; d_call: .; clone_size: .
cdr3_aa: CASSLRGTDTQYF; cdr3_nt: TGTGCCAGCAGCTTAAGGGGGACAGATACGCAGTATTTT; j_call: TRBJ2-3; v_call: TRBV11-3; d_call: .; clone_size: few
cdr3_aa: CASSKTLGTEAFF; cdr3_nt: TGTGCCAGCAGCAAAACCCTAGGCACTGAAGCTTTCTTT; j_call: TRBJ1-1; v_call: TRBV7-2; d_call: .; clone_size: .
cdr3_aa: CASSLRTVREKLFF; cdr3_nt: TGTGCCAGCAGCTTAAGGACAGTTCGAGAAAAACTGTTTTTT; j_call: TRBJ1-4; v_call: TRBV7-8; d_call: .; clone_size: many
cdr3_aa: CASSLRVSHQPQHF; cdr3_nt: TGTGCCAGCAGTCTACGGGTCAGCCATCAGCCCCAGCATTTT; j_call: TRBJ1-5; v_call: TRBV27; d_call: .; clone_size: few
cdr3_aa: CAWSTNENQPQHF; cdr3_nt: TGTGCCTGGAGTACAAACGAAAATCAGCCCCAGCATTTT; j_call: TRBJ1-5; v_call: TRBV30; d_call: .; clone_size: .
cdr3_aa: CASSLAPGLQETQYF; cdr3_nt: TGCGCCAGCAGCTTGGCCCCAGGGCTCCAAGAGACCCAGTACTTC; j_call: TRBJ2-5; v_call: TRBV5-1; d_call: .; clone_size: few
cdr3_aa: CASSGLGGINEQFF; cdr3_nt: TGTGCCAGCAGTGGACTGGGCGGGATCAATGAGCAGTTCTTC; j_call: TRBJ2-1; v_call: TRBV6-1; d_call: .; clone_size: .
cdr3_aa: CASSLGGQGNEQYF; cdr3_nt: TGTGCCAGCAGCTTGGGGGGACAGGGGAACGAGCAGTACTTC; j_call: TRBJ2-7; v_call: TRBV5-4; d_call: TRBD1; clone_size: few
cdr3_aa: CASSLGGTSGGQNEQFF; cdr3_nt: TGCGCCAGCAGCTTGGGAGGGACTAGCGGGGGGCAAAATGAGCAGTTCTTC; j_call: TRBJ2-1; v_call: TRBV5-1; d_call: TRBD2; clone_size: few
cdr3_aa: CASSPAGEMGTQYF; cdr3_nt: TGTGCCAGCAGCCCGGCGGGGGAGATGGGGACCCAGTACTTC; j_call: TRBJ2-5; v_call: TRBV9; d_call: TRBD2; clone_size: .
cdr3_aa: CASSPKDRGYEQYF; cdr3_nt: TGTGCCAGCAGCCCGAAAGACAGGGGCTACGAGCAGTACTTC; j_call: TRBJ2-7; v_call: TRBV11-2; d_call: TRBD1; clone_size: .
cdr3_aa: CASSSLQGTVYNSPLHF; cdr3_nt: TGTGCCAGCAGCTCTTTACAGGGGACCGTTTATAATTCACCCCTCCACTTT; j_call: TRBJ1-6; v_call: TRBV11-2; d_call: TRBD1; clone_size: .
cdr3_aa: CASSLKTSSTGELFF; cdr3_nt: TGTGCCAGCAGTCTTAAGACTAGCAGCACCGGGGAGCTGTTTTTT; j_call: TRBJ2-2; v_call: TRBV6-6; d_call: TRBD2; clone_size: few
cdr3_aa: CASSEQKNIQYF; cdr3_nt: TGTGCCAGCAGTGAACAGAAAAACATTCAGTACTTC; j_call: TRBJ2-4; v_call: TRBV2; d_call: .; clone_size: .
cdr3_aa: CASSSSISGWVETQYF; cdr3_nt: TGTGCCAGCAGCTCCAGTATCTCGGGGTGGGTCGAGACCCAGTACTTC; j_call: TRBJ2-5; v_call: TRBV11-2; d_call: .; clone_size: .
cdr3_aa: CSGEDRGRRDTQYF; cdr3_nt: TGCAGCGGGGAGGACAGGGGGCGCAGGGATACGCAGTATTTT; j_call: TRBJ2-3; v_call: TRBV29-1; d_call: TRBD1; clone_size: .
cdr3_aa: CASSEGTRPPYEQYF; cdr3_nt: TGTGCCAGCAGCGAGGGCACTAGACCCCCCTACGAGCAGTACTTC; j_call: TRBJ2-7; v_call: TRBV28; d_call: .; clone_size: .
cdr3_aa: CASSRASGRPYEQYF; cdr3_nt: TGTGCCAGTTCCCGGGCTAGCGGAAGACCCTACGAGCAGTACTTC; j_call: TRBJ2-7; v_call: TRBV28; d_call: TRBD2; clone_size: .
cdr3_aa: CASIGTGYGNTIYF; cdr3_nt: TGTGCCAGCATAGGGACAGGGTATGGAAACACCATATATTTT; j_call: TRBJ1-3; v_call: TRBV6-6; d_call: TRBD1; clone_size: .
cdr3_aa: CASNQGQGQETQYF; cdr3_nt: TGCGCCAGCAATCAGGGACAGGGGCAAGAGACCCAGTACTTC; j_call: TRBJ2-5; v_call: TRBV5-1; d_call: TRBD1; clone_size: few
cdr3_aa: CASSHTNRRSTEAFF; cdr3_nt: TGTGCCAGCAGCCACACTAACCGAAGGTCCACTGAAGCTTTCTTT; j_call: TRBJ1-1; v_call: TRBV14; d_call: .; clone_size: .
cdr3_aa: CASSAQGFNSPLHF; cdr3_nt: TGCGCCAGCAGCGCACAGGGTTTTAATTCACCCCTCCACTTT; j_call: TRBJ1-6; v_call: TRBV4-3; d_call: .; clone_size: .
cdr3_aa: CASSLHGGRDQETQYF; cdr3_nt: TGTGCCAGCAGCCTCCACGGGGGGCGCGACCAAGAGACCCAGTACTTC; j_call: TRBJ2-5; v_call: TRBV11-2; d_call: .; clone_size: few